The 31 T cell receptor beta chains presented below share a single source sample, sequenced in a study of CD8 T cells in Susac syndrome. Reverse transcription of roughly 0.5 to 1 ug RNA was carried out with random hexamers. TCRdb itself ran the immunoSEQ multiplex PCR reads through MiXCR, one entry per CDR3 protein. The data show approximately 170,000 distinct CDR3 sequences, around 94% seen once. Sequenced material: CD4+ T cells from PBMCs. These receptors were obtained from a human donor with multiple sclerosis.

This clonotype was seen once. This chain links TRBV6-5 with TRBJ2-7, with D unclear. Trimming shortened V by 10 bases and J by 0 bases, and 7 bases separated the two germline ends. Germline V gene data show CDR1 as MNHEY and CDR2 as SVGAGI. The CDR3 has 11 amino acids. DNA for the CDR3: TGTGCCACCATTAGCTCCTACGAGCAGTACTTC. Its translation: CATISSYEQYF.

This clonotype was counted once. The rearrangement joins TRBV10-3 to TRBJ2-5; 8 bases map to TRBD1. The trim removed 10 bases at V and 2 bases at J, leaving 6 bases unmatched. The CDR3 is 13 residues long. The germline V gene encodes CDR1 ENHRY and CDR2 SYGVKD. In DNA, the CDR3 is TGTGCCACAACCCGGGACAGGCAAGAGACCCAGTACTTC. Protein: CATTRDRQETQYF.

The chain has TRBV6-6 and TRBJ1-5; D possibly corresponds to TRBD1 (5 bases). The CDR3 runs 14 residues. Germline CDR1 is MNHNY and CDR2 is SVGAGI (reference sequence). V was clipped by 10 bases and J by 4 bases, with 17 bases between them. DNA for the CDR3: TGTGCCACACTCCCCGGGGGGGTTAATCAGCCCCAGCATTTT. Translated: CATLPGGVNQPQHF.

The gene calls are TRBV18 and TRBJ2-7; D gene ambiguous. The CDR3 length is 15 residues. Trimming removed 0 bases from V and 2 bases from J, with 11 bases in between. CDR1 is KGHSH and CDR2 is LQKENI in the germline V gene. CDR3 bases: TGTGCCAGCTCACCACCGGTCCAACGGGCCTACGAGCAGTACTTC. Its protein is CASSPPVQRAYEQYF.

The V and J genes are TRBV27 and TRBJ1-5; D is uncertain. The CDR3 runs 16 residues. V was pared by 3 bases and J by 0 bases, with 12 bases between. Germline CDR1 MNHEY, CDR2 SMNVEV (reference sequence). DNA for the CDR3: TGTGCCAGCAGTTTCCGCTACTCTAGTAGCAATCAGCCCCAGCATTTT. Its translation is CASSFRYSSSNQPQHF.

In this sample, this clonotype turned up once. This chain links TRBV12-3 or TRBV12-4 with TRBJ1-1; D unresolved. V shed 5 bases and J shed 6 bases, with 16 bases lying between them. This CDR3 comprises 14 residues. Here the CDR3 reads CASSQTRIRAEAFF. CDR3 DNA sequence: TGTGCCAGCAGTCAAACCAGGATAAGGGCTGAAGCTTTCTTT.

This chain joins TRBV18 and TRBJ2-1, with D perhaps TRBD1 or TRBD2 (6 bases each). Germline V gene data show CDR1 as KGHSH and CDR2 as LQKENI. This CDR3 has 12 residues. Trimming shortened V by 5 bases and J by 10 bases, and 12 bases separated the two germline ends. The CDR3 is CASSDGGREQFF. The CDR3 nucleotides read TGTGCCAGCTCAGACGGGGGCAGGGAGCAGTTCTTC. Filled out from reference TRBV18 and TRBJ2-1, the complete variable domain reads NAGVMQNPRHLVRRRGQEARLRCSPMKGHSHVYWYRQLPEEGLKFMVYLQKENIIDESGMPKERFSAEFPKEGPSILRIQQVVRGDSAAYFCASSDGGREQFFGPGTRLTVL.

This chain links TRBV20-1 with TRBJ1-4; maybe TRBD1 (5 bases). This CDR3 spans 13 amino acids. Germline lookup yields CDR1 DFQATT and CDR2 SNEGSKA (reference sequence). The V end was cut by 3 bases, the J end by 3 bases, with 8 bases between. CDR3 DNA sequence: TGCAGTGCTAGCGGGACGCCTAATGAAAAACTGTTTTTT. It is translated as CSASGTPNEKLFF.

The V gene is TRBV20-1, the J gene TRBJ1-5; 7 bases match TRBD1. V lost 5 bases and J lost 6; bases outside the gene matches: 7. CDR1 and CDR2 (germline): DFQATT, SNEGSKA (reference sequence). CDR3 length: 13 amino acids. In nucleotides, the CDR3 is TGCAGTGCTCGGACAGGCCCAAGTCAGCCCCAGCATTTT. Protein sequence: CSARTGPSQPQHF.

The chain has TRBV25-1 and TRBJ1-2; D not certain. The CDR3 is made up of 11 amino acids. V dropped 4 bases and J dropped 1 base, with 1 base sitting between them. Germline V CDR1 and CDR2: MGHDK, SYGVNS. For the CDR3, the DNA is TGTGCCAGCAGTGGTAACTATGGCTACACCTTC. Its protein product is CASSGNYGYTF.

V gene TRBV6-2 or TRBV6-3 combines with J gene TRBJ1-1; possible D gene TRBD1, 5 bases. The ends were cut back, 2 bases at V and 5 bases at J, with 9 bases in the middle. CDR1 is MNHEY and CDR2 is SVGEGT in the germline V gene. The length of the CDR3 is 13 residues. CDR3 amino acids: CASSYRGGTEAFF. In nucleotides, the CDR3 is TGTGCCAGCAGTTACAGGGGAGGGACTGAAGCTTTCTTT.

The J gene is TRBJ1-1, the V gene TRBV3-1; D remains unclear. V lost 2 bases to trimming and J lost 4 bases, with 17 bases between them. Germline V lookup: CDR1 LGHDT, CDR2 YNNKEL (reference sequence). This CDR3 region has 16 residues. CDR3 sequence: CASSQQPEGRGTEAFF. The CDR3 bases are TGTGCCAGCAGCCAACAACCGGAAGGCAGAGGCACTGAAGCTTTCTTT.

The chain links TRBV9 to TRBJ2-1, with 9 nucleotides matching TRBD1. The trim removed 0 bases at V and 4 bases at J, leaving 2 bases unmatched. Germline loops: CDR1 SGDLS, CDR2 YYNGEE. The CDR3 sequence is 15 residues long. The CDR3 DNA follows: TGTGCCAGCAGCGTAGGGACAGGGGCGTACAATGAGCAGTTCTTC. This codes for CASSVGTGAYNEQFF.

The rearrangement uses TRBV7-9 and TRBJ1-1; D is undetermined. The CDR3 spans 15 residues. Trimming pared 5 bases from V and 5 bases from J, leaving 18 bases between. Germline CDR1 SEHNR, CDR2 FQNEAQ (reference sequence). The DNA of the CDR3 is TGTGCCAGCAGCGTTAGCATTTTATTAACGACTGAAGCTTTCTTT. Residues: CASSVSILLTTEAFF.

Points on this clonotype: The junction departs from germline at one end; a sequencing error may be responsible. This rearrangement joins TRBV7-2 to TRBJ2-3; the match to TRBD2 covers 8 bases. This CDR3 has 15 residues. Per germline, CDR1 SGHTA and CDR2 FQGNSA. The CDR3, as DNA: TGTGCCAGCACCTTAGGACTAGCTTTCACAGATACGCAGTATTTT. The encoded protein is CASTLGLAFTDTQYF.

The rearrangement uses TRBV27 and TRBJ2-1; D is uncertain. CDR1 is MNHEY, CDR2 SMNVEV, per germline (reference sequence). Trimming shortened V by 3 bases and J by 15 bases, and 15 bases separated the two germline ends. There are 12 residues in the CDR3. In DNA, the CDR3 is TGTGCCAGCAGTTTTTACGGCAGAGTTTGGTTCTTC. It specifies CASSFYGRVWFF.

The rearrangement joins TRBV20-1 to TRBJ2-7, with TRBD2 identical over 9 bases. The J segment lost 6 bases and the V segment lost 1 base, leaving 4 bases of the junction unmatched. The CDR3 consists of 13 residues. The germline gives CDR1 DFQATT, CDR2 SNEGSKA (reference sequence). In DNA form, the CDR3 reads TGCAGTGCTAGAGCCGGCGGGGGGGGCGAGCAGTACTTC. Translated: CSARAGGGGEQYF.

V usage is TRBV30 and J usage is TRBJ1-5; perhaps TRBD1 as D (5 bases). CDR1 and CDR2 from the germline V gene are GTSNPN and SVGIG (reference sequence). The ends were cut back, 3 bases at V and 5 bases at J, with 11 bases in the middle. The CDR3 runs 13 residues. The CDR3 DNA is TGTGCCTGGAGCCTCCAAGGGGATCAGCCCCAGCATTTT. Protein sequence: CAWSLQGDQPQHF.

The CDR3 coding sequence is TGTGCCAGCAGCTTAGTAGCGGGAGGGGGAGAGACCCAGTACTTC. Its translation: CASSLVAGGGETQYF. The rearrangement joins TRBV7-7 to TRBJ2-5; 11 nucleotides line up with TRBD2. The CDR3 is made up of 15 amino acids. CDR1 and CDR2 (germline): SSHAT, FNYEAQ (reference sequence). V dropped 1 base and J dropped 4; count of bases not matched to a gene: 2.

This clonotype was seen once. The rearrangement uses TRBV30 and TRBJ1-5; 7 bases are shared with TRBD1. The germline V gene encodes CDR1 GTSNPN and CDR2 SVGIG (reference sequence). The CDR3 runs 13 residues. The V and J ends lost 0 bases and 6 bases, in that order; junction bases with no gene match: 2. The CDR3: CAWSVTGVQPQHF. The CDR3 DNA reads TGTGCCTGGAGTGTCACAGGGGTTCAGCCCCAGCATTTT.

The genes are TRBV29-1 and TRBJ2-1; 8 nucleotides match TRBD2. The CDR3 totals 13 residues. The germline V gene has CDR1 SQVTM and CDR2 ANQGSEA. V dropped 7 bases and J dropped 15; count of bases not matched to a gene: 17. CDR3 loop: CSAGSRGGSGLFF. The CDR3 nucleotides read TGCAGCGCCGGCTCCCGCGGGGGGAGTGGACTGTTCTTC.

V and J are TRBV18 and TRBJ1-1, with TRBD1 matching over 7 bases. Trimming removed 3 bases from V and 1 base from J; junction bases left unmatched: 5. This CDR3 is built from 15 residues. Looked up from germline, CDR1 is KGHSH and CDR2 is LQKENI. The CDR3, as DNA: TGTGCCAGCTCACCCTCGGACAGGCCGAACACTGAAGCTTTCTTT. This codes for CASSPSDRPNTEAFF.

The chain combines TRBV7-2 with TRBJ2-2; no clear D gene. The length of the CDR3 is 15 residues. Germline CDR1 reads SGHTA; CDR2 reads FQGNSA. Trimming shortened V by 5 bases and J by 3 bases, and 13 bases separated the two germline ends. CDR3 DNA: TGTGCCAGCAGCATCGACGGAGAATACACCGGGGAGCTGTTTTTT. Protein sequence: CASSIDGEYTGELFF.

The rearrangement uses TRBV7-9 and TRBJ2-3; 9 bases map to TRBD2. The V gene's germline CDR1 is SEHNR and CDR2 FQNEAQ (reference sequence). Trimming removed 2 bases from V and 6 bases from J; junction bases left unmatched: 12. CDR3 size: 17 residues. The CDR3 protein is CASSLRLLAGSQDTQYF. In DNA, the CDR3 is TGTGCCAGCAGCTTAAGGCTCCTAGCGGGGAGCCAGGATACGCAGTATTTT. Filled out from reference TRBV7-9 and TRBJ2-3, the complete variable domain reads DTGVSQNPRHKITKRGQNVTFRCDPISEHNRLYWYRQTLGQGPEFLTYFQNEAQLEKSRLLSDRFSAERPKGSFSTLEIQRTEQGDSAMYLCASSLRLLAGSQDTQYFGPGTRLTVL.

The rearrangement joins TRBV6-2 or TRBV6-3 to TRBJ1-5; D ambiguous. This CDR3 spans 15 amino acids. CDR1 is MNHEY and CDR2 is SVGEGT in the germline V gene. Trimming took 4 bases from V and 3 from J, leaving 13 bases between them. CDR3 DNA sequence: TGTGCCAGCAGTTTTGGTGGACGGTCCAATCAGCCCCAGCATTTT. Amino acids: CASSFGGRSNQPQHF.

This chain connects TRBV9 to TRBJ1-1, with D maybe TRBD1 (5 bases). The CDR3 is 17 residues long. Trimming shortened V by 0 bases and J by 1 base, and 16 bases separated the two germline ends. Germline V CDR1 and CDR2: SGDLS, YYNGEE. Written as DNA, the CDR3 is TGTGCCAGCAGCGTAGGCCTAGGCGACAGTTGGAACACTGAAGCTTTCTTT. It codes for CASSVGLGDSWNTEAFF.

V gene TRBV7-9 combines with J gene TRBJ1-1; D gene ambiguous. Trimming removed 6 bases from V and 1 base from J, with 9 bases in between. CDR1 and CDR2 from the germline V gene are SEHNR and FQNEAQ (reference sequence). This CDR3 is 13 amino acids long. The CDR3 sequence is CASSPQANTEAFF. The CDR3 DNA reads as TGTGCCAGCAGTCCGCAGGCGAACACTGAAGCTTTCTTT.

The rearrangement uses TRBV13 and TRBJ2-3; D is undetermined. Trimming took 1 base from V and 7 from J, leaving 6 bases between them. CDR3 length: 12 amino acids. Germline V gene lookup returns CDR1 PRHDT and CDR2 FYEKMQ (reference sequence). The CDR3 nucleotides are TGTGCCAGCAGCTTAGTCCAGAATACGCAGTATTTT. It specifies CASSLVQNTQYF.

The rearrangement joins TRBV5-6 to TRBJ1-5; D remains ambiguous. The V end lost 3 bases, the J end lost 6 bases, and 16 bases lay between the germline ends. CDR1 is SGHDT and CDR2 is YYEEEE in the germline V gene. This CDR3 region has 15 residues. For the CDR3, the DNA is TGTGCCAGCAGCTCCCGAACTGGCTGGACTCAGCCCCAGCATTTT. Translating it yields CASSSRTGWTQPQHF.

In DNA form, the CDR3 reads TGTGCCACCAGCAGAGACACGACATCCTACAATGAGCAGTTCTTC. Translated: CATSRDTTSYNEQFF. This chain connects TRBV15 to TRBJ2-1; D unresolved. The CDR3 sequence is 15 residues long. Germline assignment: CDR1 LNHNV and CDR2 YYDKDF (reference sequence). The V and J ends lost 0 bases and 1 base respectively, with 7 bases between them. The variable domain in full, completed from reference TRBV15 and TRBJ2-1, reads DAMVIQNPRYQVTQFGKPVTLSCSQTLNHNVMYWYQQKSSQAPKLLFHYYDKDFNNEADTPDNFQSRRPNTSFCFLDIRSPGLGDTAMYLCATSRDTTSYNEQFFGPGTRLTVL.

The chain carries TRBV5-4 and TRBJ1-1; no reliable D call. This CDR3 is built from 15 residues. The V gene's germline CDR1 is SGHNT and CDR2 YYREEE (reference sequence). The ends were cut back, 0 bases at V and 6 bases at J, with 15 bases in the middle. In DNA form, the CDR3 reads TGTGCCAGCAGCTTGGGGTTCCGGGATTCATCTGAAGCTTTCTTT. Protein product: CASSLGFRDSSEAFF.